This T cell receptor (beta chain) is drawn from a study of PD-1 blockade in mismatch repair-deficient tumors. On the study more broadly: Enrolled about 2013-2016, patients had progressing, pretreated mismatch repair-deficient cancers of 12 types.

The TCR-sequenced patients were a few responders to pembrolizumab. This clone has only one observation. Trimming took off 2 bases at V and 1 base at J, with 8 bases between the two ends. Germline V gene lookup returns CDR1 LGHNA and CDR2 YSLEER. The CDR3 runs to 14 residues. Data came from immunoSEQ multiplex PCR; TCRdb stores just in-frame clones and leaves some out. This sample yields some 120,000 clones, of which around 83% are seen a single time; approximately 13% belongs to the top ten. The sample consisted of peripheral blood, taken 44 weeks after starting pembrolizumab. This sequence joins TRBV4-3 and TRBJ1-1; weak D call: TRBD1 (6 bases). This TCR was recovered from an adult with mismatch repair-deficient cancer. This CDR3 reads CASSQKQGNTEAFF. The CDR3 region has the DNA TGCGCCAGCAGCCAAAAACAGGGGAACACTGAAGCTTTCTTT.